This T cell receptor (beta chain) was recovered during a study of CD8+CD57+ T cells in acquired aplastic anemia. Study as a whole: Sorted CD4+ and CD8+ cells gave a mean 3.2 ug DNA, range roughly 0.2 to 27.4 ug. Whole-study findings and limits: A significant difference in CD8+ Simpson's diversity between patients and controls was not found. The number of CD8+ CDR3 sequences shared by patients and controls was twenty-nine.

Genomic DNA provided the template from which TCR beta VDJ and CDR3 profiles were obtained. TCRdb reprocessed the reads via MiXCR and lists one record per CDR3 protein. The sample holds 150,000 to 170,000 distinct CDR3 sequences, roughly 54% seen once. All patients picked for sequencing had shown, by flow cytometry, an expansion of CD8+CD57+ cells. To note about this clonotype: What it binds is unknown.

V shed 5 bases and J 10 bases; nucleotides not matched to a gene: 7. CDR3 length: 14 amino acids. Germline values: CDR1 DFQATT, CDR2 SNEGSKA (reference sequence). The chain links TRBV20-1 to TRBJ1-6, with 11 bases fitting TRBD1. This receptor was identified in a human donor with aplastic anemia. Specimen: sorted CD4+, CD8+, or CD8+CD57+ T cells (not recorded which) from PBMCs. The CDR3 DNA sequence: TGCAGTGCTCATGGACAGGGGGCAAAGTCACCCCTCCACTTT. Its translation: CSAHGQGAKSPLHF.